This entry features one TCR beta chain sequence. This entry belongs to a study of blood T cell repertoires in COVID-19. Germline V lookup: CDR1 PRHDT, CDR2 FYEKMQ (reference sequence). The CDR3 is made up of 12 amino acids. V shed 2 bases and J shed 4 bases, with 5 bases lying between them. Study processing details: Quantification of nucleated cells was approximated via reference gene primer amplification. Sequenced by immunoSEQ multiplex PCR; TCRdb stores in-frame clones only, minus some. V and J calls and clone size come straight from that table; D and trimming were deduced from the DNA. This sample carries about 410,000 clones, 86% of them seen once, and the ten largest clones take around 1.4%.

The sample was peripheral blood. This chain joins TRBV13 and TRBJ1-1; maybe TRBD1 (5 bases). This TCR was recovered from a woman aged 30 to 39 with active or convalescent COVID-19. CDR3 loop: CASSLRGTEAFF. CDR3 in DNA: TGTGCCAGCAGCTTAAGGGGCACTGAAGCTTTCTTT.